Listed below are T cell receptor beta chains from one sample, sequenced in a study of cytomegalovirus exposure and HLA in healthy donors. TCRdb's copy holds only in-frame clones and misses some; the assay was immunoSEQ multiplex PCR. The sample holds roughly 230,000 clones, about 90% seen once. Material: PBMCs. These receptors were taken from a woman in her twenties or thirties in good health and CMV-seronegative. CDR3s include the opening cysteine and the closing phenylalanine or tryptophan. The D gene is left open where the match is weak.

V	D	J	CDR3
TRBV7-9	-	TRBJ2-3	CASSSTGLSGDTQYF
TRBV5-1	-	TRBJ2-7	CASSSDGTYEQYF
TRBV4-2	TRBD1	TRBJ1-4	CASSQDQGDEKLFF
TRBV29-1	TRBD1	TRBJ2-2	CSADRGMTGELFF
TRBV16	TRBD1	TRBJ1-2	CASSQRRTGTNYGYTF
TRBV19	-	TRBJ2-7	CASSMTLRTYEQYF
TRBV30	-	TRBJ2-7	CAWIQGYEQYF
TRBV4-2	-	TRBJ2-5	CASSQGLGKETQYF
TRBV19	TRBD2	TRBJ2-7	CASSMGLAGPYEQYF
TRBV6-1	TRBD1	TRBJ2-7	CASSTDRVKEQYF
TRBV13	TRBD1	TRBJ2-3	CASSTWTGVTDTQYF
TRBV4-1	-	TRBJ2-7	CASSQRANSYEQYF
TRBV5-1	TRBD1	TRBJ2-7	CASSLDSGGAYEQYF
TRBV6-6	-	TRBJ2-2	CASTYIQASTGELFF
TRBV21-1	-	TRBJ2-3	CASRDCHSSTDTQYF
TRBV30	-	TRBJ2-6	CALVPSRLDPSGANVLTF
TRBV10-2	-	TRBJ1-1	CASSDYPDRNTEAFF
TRBV7-8	-	TRBJ1-4	CASSLSTGATNEKLFF
TRBV6-5	TRBD1	TRBJ2-5	CASSRDRGRETQYF
TRBV7-2	-	TRBJ1-2	CASSVERSWLGYTF
TRBV5-6	-	TRBJ1-4	CASSLGGTPTVNEKLFF
TRBV27	TRBD2	TRBJ2-7	CASSLGLAGREQYF
TRBV5-6	-	TRBJ2-4	CASAPGTAKNIQYF
TRBV14	TRBD1	TRBJ2-7	CASSQSDRDSYEQYF
TRBV11-3	-	TRBJ1-2	CASSLGGSYGYTF
TRBV19	-	TRBJ1-5	CASSISHGRGQQPQHF
TRBV13	-	TRBJ1-2	CASSVTLSGGFDGYTF
TRBV18	-	TRBJ2-7	CASSYREGDEQYF
TRBV27	-	TRBJ2-3	CASRVGGGGMADTQYF
TRBV7-9	-	TRBJ1-2	CASSLSGQTTLSYGYTF
TRBV10-1	-	TRBJ2-7	CASSEPASEISYEQYF
TRBV28	TRBD1	TRBJ2-3	CASRRGQGGTDTQYF
TRBV9	TRBD2	TRBJ2-3	CASSTSGRLAGRDTQYF
TRBV7-6	TRBD1	TRBJ2-7	CASSRTGSYEQYF
TRBV6-6	-	TRBJ2-7	CASTRAGGEQYF
TRBV4-2	-	TRBJ1-5	CASSQRSGPGNSNQPQHF
TRBV11-3	-	TRBJ2-7	CASSLGGGSYEQYF
TRBV7-3	-	TRBJ2-3	CASSLNRLGSTDTQYF
TRBV7-7	-	TRBJ2-5	CASSLAGSKETQYF
TRBV11-2	-	TRBJ1-4	CASSLGLGSNEKLFF
TRBV28	-	TRBJ1-3	CASSFPGNTIYF
TRBV6-1	TRBD1	TRBJ2-7	CASSSPGQVPYEQYF
TRBV14	-	TRBJ2-7	CASSLSGYEQYF
TRBV5-1	-	TRBJ1-2	CASSSNYWQGGDGYTF
TRBV5-4	-	TRBJ2-5	CASSPRLEAEETQYF
TRBV30	TRBD2	TRBJ2-3	CAWRLAGATDTQYF